This entry lists 17 T cell receptor beta chains sequenced from one sample in a study of blood T cell repertoires in COVID-19. Libraries were prepared by immunoSEQ multiplex PCR; TCRdb keeps only in-frame clonotypes and omits some of them. The table has about 220,000 clones, 82% seen once. The sample consisted of peripheral blood. These receptors were collected from a woman over 75 with acute or convalescent COVID-19.

The chain has TRBV5-1 and TRBJ2-1; 12 nucleotides agree with TRBD2. This CDR3 contains 17 residues. The V gene's germline CDR1 is SGHRS and CDR2 YFSETQ. V shed 1 base, J shed 7 bases, and the junction held 9 bases outside the gene matches. The CDR3 region is CASSLLASGGVVNEQFF. CDR3 coding DNA: TGCGCCAGCAGCTTGTTGGCTAGCGGGGGGGTAGTTAATGAGCAGTTCTTC.

J is TRBJ1-4 and V is TRBV3-1 (or the pseudogene TRBV3-2); possibly TRBD1 for D (5 bases). Germline V gives CDR1 LGHDT, CDR2 YNNKEL (reference sequence). The V end was cut by 3 bases, the J end by 8 bases, with 16 bases between. CDR3 length equals 15 residues. For the CDR3, the DNA is TGTGCCAGCAGCCAGGCCATTTGGGGCGAGGAAAAACTGTTTTTT. It encodes CASSQAIWGEEKLFF.

This sequence joins TRBV12-3 or TRBV12-4 and TRBJ2-7, with 9 bases matching TRBD1. The CDR3 has 12 amino acids. J was trimmed by 12 bases and V by 2 bases; bases with no gene match: 5. DNA for the CDR3: TGTGCCAGCAGTTTACTAAGGGACAGGGTGTACTTC. This sequence encodes CASSLLRDRVYF.

The V and J genes are TRBV10-3 and TRBJ2-5; TRBD2 is a possible D gene (5 bases). The V end lost 0 bases, the J end lost 3 bases, and 14 bases lay between the germline ends. This CDR3 region has 16 residues. The V gene's germline CDR1 is ENHRY and CDR2 SYGVKD. The CDR3 here is CAISESGGPLKETQYF. The CDR3, as DNA: TGTGCCATCAGTGAGTCTGGAGGTCCCCTAAAAGAGACCCAGTACTTC.

The chain employs TRBV4-1 and TRBJ1-2; 7 nucleotides agree with TRBD1. V was clipped by 3 bases and J by 2 bases; unmatched bases: 12. The CDR3 covers 17 residues. Germline CDR1 and CDR2: MGHRA and YSYEKL. CDR3 in amino acids: CASSQKGGQRYNYGYTF. As DNA, the CDR3 is TGCGCCAGCAGCCAGAAGGGGGGACAGCGATACAACTATGGCTACACCTTC.

V gene TRBV15 combines with J gene TRBJ1-1, with TRBD1 as a possible D gene (5 bases). V was clipped by 0 bases and J by 1 base, with 12 bases between them. The CDR3 is 16 residues long. CDR1 LNHNV and CDR2 YYDKDF come from the germline V gene (reference sequence). CDR3 residues: CATSRDISRENTEAFF. The CDR3 DNA reads as TGTGCCACCAGCAGAGATATCTCCAGGGAGAACACTGAAGCTTTCTTT.

This chain connects TRBV2 to TRBJ1-2; TRBD1 matches at 9 bases. Germline V gene lookup returns CDR1 SNHLY and CDR2 FYNNEI. The trim removed 4 bases at V and 3 bases at J, leaving 0 bases unmatched. The CDR3 loop spans 13 amino acids. Here the CDR3 reads CASSGDRDYGYTF. The CDR3, as DNA: TGTGCCAGCAGTGGGGACAGGGACTATGGCTACACCTTC.

The V call is TRBV21-1, the J call TRBJ2-3; TRBD2, as called in the table, went unchecked against the DNA. TRBV21-1 is designated a pseudogene. The CDR3 is 16 amino acids. The CDR3 protein is CASSKAQTLAGDTQYF. The CDR3 DNA reads as TGTGCCAGCAGCAAAGCCCAGACCCTGGCGGGAGATACGCAGTATTTT.

The chain couples TRBV7-9 to TRBJ1-2; maybe TRBD1 (5 bases). Trimming left V 1 base short and J 2 bases short, with 8 bases between. Germline V gene sequence: CDR1 SEHNR, CDR2 FQNEAQ (reference sequence). The CDR3 totals 14 residues. The CDR3 is CASSLGSGNYGYTF. The CDR3 DNA reads TGTGCCAGCAGCTTAGGGTCAGGGAACTATGGCTACACCTTC.

V gene TRBV6-6 combines with J gene TRBJ1-1; 11 bases line up with TRBD1. Germline assignment: CDR1 MNHNY and CDR2 SVGAGI (reference sequence). This CDR3 spans 16 amino acids. Losses at the gene ends were 0 bases for V and 3 bases for J; bases not matched to a gene: 3. The CDR3 region has the DNA TGTGCCAGCAGTTACTCCGGACAGGGGGCAGACACTGAAGCTTTCTTT. Encoded protein: CASSYSGQGADTEAFF.

The sample holds one count of this clone. This chain connects TRBV6-1 to TRBJ2-7; no clear D gene. Trimming removed 2 bases at V and 3 bases at J, with 5 bases between. Germline V CDR1 and CDR2: MNHNS, SASEGT. The CDR3 covers 12 residues. CDR3 sequence: CASSEINYEQYF. The CDR3 nucleotides read TGTGCCAGCAGTGAAATCAACTACGAGCAGTACTTC.

A few counts support this clone. The chain is built from TRBV5-1 and TRBJ2-3, with 7 bases aligning to TRBD1. Germline assignment: CDR1 SGHRS and CDR2 YFSETQ. CDR3 length equals 14 residues. J was trimmed by 5 bases and V by 2 bases; bases with no gene match: 5. CDR3 DNA sequence: TGCGCCAGCAGCTTCGACAGGGAGCAAGATACGCAGTATTTT. Its protein is CASSFDREQDTQYF.

This rearrangement joins TRBV5-1 to TRBJ1-2, with TRBD1 matching 10 bases. Germline assignment: CDR1 SGHRS and CDR2 YFSETQ. The CDR3 is 19 residues long. J gave up 0 bases and V 4 bases, and 15 bases lay outside the gene matches. The CDR3: CASSQTFTGTGDTNYGYTF. The CDR3 DNA follows: TGCGCCAGCAGCCAAACTTTTACCGGGACAGGGGATACTAACTATGGCTACACCTTC. Combining the CDR3 with reference TRBV5-1 and TRBJ1-2 gives the whole variable domain KAGVTQTPRYLIKTRGQQVTLSCSPISGHRSVSWYQQTPGQGLQFLFEYFSETQRNKGNFPGRFSGRQFSNSRSEMNVSTLELGDSALYLCASSQTFTGTGDTNYGYTFGSGTRLTVV.

The V gene is TRBV2, the J gene TRBJ1-1; tentative D call: TRBD1 (5 bases). The V end was cut by 5 bases, the J end by 0 bases, with 16 bases between. Per the germline V gene, CDR1 is SNHLY and CDR2 is FYNNEI. This CDR3 has 16 amino acids. This CDR3 is CASSSKNTGVNTEAFF. The CDR3 DNA follows: TGTGCCAGCAGTTCTAAGAACACAGGAGTGAACACTGAAGCTTTCTTT.

The rearrangement uses TRBV7-9 and TRBJ2-3; D gene uncertain. Deletions cut 5 bases from V and 0 bases from J, with 12 bases between. CDR3 length: 15 residues. Looked up from germline, CDR1 is SEHNR and CDR2 is FQNEAQ (reference sequence). As DNA, the CDR3 is TGTGCCAGCAGCCCGTCAGCGACTAGCACAGATACGCAGTATTTT. Its protein product is CASSPSATSTDTQYF.

The J gene is TRBJ1-2, the V gene TRBV11-2; maybe TRBD1 (6 bases). This CDR3 has 14 amino acids. Germline V gene lookup returns CDR1 SGHAT and CDR2 FQNNGV. V gave up 11 bases and J gave up 2 bases, with 18 bases separating them. The CDR3 nucleotides are TGTGCCGCTAGTCTAAATCAGGGGAACTATGGCTACACCTTC. As protein: CAASLNQGNYGYTF. Full variable domain (outside the CDR3, taken from reference TRBV11-2 and TRBJ1-2): EAGVAQSPRYKIIEKRQSVAFWCNPISGHATLYWYQQILGQGPKLLIQFQNNGVVDDSQLPKDRFSAERLKGVDSTLKIQPAKLEDSAVYLCAASLNQGNYGYTFGSGTRLTVV.

V gene TRBV5-6 combines with J gene TRBJ1-1; D remains unclear. The CDR3 loop spans 13 amino acids. Trimming took 4 bases from V and 0 from J, leaving 7 bases between them. From germline, CDR1 is SGHDT and CDR2 YYEEEE. The CDR3 region has the DNA TGTGCCAGCAGCCCAACTTTGAACACTGAAGCTTTCTTT. The encoded protein is CASSPTLNTEAFF.